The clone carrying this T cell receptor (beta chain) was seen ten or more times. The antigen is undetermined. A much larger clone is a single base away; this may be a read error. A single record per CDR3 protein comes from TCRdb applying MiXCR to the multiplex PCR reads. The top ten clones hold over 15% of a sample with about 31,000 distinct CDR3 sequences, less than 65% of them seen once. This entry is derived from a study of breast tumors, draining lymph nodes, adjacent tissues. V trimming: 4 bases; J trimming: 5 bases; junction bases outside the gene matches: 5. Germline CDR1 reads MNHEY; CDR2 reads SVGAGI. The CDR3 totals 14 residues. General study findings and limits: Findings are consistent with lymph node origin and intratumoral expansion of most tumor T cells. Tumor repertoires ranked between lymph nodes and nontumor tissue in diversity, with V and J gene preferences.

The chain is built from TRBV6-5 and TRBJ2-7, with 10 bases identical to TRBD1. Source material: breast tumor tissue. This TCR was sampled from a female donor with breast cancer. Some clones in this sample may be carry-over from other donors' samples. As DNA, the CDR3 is TGTGCCAGCAGTTCCTCCGGGACAGGGGACGAGCAGTACTTC. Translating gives CASSSSGTGDEQYF.